A selection of T cell receptor beta chains follows, all from one sample in a study of CD8+ T cells in alopecia areata. Profiling relied on immunoSEQ multiplex PCR, and the TCRdb table lists in-frame clones only, not all of them. This table holds more than 95,000 clones, around 45% found once. The sequenced material came from CD4+ T cells sorted from blood. These receptors came from a human donor with alopecia areata. Each CDR3 is given without its conserved first and last residue.

J gene: TRBJ1-4; V gene: TRBV29-1; CDR3 protein: SVESGEKLF
J gene: TRBJ2-1; V gene: TRBV5-8; CDR3 protein: ASSSWRGEQF
J gene: TRBJ2-7; V gene: TRBV5-1; CDR3 protein: ASSPRTSSNYEQY
J gene: TRBJ2-3; V gene: TRBV29-1; CDR3 protein: NTDTQY
J gene: TRBJ2-1; V gene: TRBV19; CDR3 protein: ASSIANPGADEQF
J gene: TRBJ2-7; V gene: TRBV30; CDR3 protein: AWSVQDMTPYEQY
J gene: TRBJ2-7; V gene: TRBV6-6; CDR3 protein: ASSYSVSSEQY
J gene: TRBJ1-2; V gene: TRBV7-9; CDR3 protein: ASSLRGTGTNYGYT
J gene: TRBJ1-6; V gene: TRBV19; CDR3 protein: ASAQSSYNSPLH
J gene: TRBJ2-5; V gene: TRBV30; CDR3 protein: AWSVGGDQETQY
J gene: TRBJ2-1; V gene: TRBV30; CDR3 protein: AWSKLLDGLNEQF
J gene: TRBJ2-7; V gene: TRBV5-5; CDR3 protein: ASSWADTVSWEQY
J gene: TRBJ2-2; V gene: TRBV19; CDR3 protein: ASSMNWDRFTGELF
J gene: TRBJ2-5; V gene: TRBV5-4; CDR3 protein: ASSPGFKETQY
J gene: TRBJ2-5; V gene: TRBV6-5; CDR3 protein: ASRNDRGRQETQY
J gene: TRBJ2-1; V gene: TRBV5-1; CDR3 protein: ASSIASGSSYNEQF
J gene: TRBJ2-1; V gene: TRBV25-1; CDR3 protein: ASRGSGGYNEQF
J gene: TRBJ2-5; V gene: TRBV29-1; CDR3 protein: SVEGTETQY
J gene: TRBJ2-1; V gene: TRBV19; CDR3 protein: ASSRGSVNNEQF
J gene: TRBJ2-1; V gene: TRBV28; CDR3 protein: ASNRDRNNEQF
J gene: TRBJ2-7; V gene: TRBV5-4; CDR3 protein: ASSLAGAGNYEQY
J gene: TRBJ2-7; V gene: TRBV4-2; CDR3 protein: ASSEGQPISYEQY
J gene: TRBJ2-7; V gene: TRBV15; CDR3 protein: ATSRDGASGYEQY
J gene: TRBJ1-5; V gene: TRBV2; CDR3 protein: ASRPTGGKPQH
J gene: TRBJ1-2; V gene: TRBV30; CDR3 protein: AWSADRGDYGYT
J gene: TRBJ1-2; V gene: TRBV5-6; CDR3 protein: ASSRLSNLYYGYT
J gene: TRBJ2-1; V gene: TRBV5-1; CDR3 protein: ASSMGPSRDNEQF
J gene: TRBJ1-6; V gene: TRBV7-3; CDR3 protein: ASSLSDRGNSPLH
J gene: TRBJ1-6; V gene: TRBV2; CDR3 protein: ASRGTVPLH
J gene: TRBJ1-2; V gene: TRBV5-1; CDR3 protein: ASSLRQYYGYT
J gene: TRBJ1-5; V gene: TRBV29-1; CDR3 protein: SVDAWDPYSNQPQH
J gene: TRBJ2-1; V gene: TRBV6-5; CDR3 protein: ASSTPTGWNEQF
J gene: TRBJ1-6; V gene: TRBV28; CDR3 protein: ASSYRGSGNSPLH
J gene: TRBJ2-2; V gene: TRBV5-1; CDR3 protein: ASSLAFQAGVAGELF
J gene: TRBJ2-5; V gene: TRBV6-1; CDR3 protein: ASAAAGGPQETQY
J gene: TRBJ2-3; V gene: TRBV28; CDR3 protein: ASSLNPVGTQY
J gene: TRBJ2-3; V gene: TRBV27; CDR3 protein: ASSLSITDTQY
J gene: TRBJ2-4; V gene: TRBV4-3; CDR3 protein: ASSQEFGGDIQY
J gene: TRBJ1-2; V gene: TRBV29-1; CDR3 protein: SIGAGNYGYT
J gene: TRBJ2-7; V gene: TRBV28; CDR3 protein: ASSQLYGGEQY
J gene: TRBJ1-1; V gene: TRBV9; CDR3 protein: ASTSSLNTEAF
J gene: TRBJ2-7; V gene: TRBV5-4; CDR3 protein: ASSFSTAYEQY
J gene: TRBJ2-3; V gene: TRBV18; CDR3 protein: ASSSRGRGLTDTQY
J gene: TRBJ1-1; V gene: TRBV29-1; CDR3 protein: SVDIGQKAF